The 31 T cell receptor beta chains below all came from one sample that was sequenced in a study of T cells in Graves' hyperthyroidism and ophthalmopathy. TCR beta CDR3 regions were amplified from RNA. HTBI primers drove first-round RT-PCR of the TCR CDR3. TCRdb called the multiplex PCR reads again in MiXCR, with one record for every CDR3 protein. The data show hundreds of thousands of distinct CDR3 sequences, with 38% seen just once and around 9.3% held by the top ten. What was sequenced was blood. All receptors come from a man aged 18 to 30 with Graves' hyperthyroidism.

J is TRBJ1-2 and V is TRBV5-5; TRBD1 is a possible D gene (5 bases). Germline V gene lookup returns CDR1 SGHKS and CDR2 YYEKEE (reference sequence). The CDR3 extends over 14 amino acids. V lost 4 bases to trimming and J lost 8 bases, with 18 bases between them. As DNA, the CDR3 is TGTGCCAGCAGCCGGACTAATAAGGGGCTCGGCTACACCTTC. Protein: CASSRTNKGLGYTF. The whole variable domain, filled in from reference TRBV5-5 and TRBJ1-2, reads DAGVTQSPTHLIKTRGQQVTLRCSPISGHKSVSWYQQVLGQGPQFIFQYYEKEERGRGNFPDRFSARQFPNYSSELNVNALLLGDSALYLCASSRTNKGLGYTFGSGTRLTVV.

The genes are TRBV2 and TRBJ2-3; the D is unclear. CDR1 is SNHLY and CDR2 is FYNNEI in the germline V gene. The CDR3 runs to 12 residues. V shed 5 bases and J shed 2 bases, with 5 bases lying between them. DNA for the CDR3: TGTGCCAGCAGTAGGTACACAGATACGCAGTATTTT. Its translation: CASSRYTDTQYF.

Concerning this clonotype itself: Germline and junction disagree at one end, which may indicate a read error. The V gene is TRBV7-3, the J gene TRBJ2-7; TRBD1 aligns across 8 bases. Germline V gene data show CDR1 as SGHTA and CDR2 as FQGTGA. This CDR3 comprises 13 residues. The CDR3 here is CASSQDRAWEQYF. CDR3 in DNA: TGCGCCAGCAGCCAGGACAGGGCTTGGGAGCAGTACTTC. Complete variable domain (other parts from reference TRBV7-3 and TRBJ2-7): GAGVSQTPSNKVTEKGKYVELRCDPISGHTALYWYRQSLGQGPEFLIYFQGTGAADDSGLPNDRFFAVRPEGSVSTLKIQRTERGDSAVYLCASSQDRAWEQYFGPGTRLTVT.

This clonotype was recorded at least ten times. The V gene is TRBV25-1, the J gene TRBJ1-1; D possibly corresponds to TRBD1 (5 bases). The V end lost 6 bases, the J end lost 3 bases, and 14 bases lay between the germline ends. There are 14 residues in the CDR3. CDR1 is MGHDK and CDR2 is SYGVNS in the germline V gene. This CDR3 reads CASRRSMGDTEAFF. The CDR3 coding sequence is TGTGCCAGCAGGCGGTCAATGGGGGACACTGAAGCTTTCTTT.

This clonotype was seen ten or more times. The junction and the germline gene differ at one end; a read error may be behind it. The V gene is TRBV7-7, the J gene TRBJ2-5, with a weak D call TRBD1 (6 bases). The CDR3 is made up of 16 amino acids. Germline lookup yields CDR1 SSHAT and CDR2 FNYEAQ (reference sequence). In DNA, the CDR3 is TGTGCTAGCAGCTCGGGCTCCACAGGGTTTAGTGAGACCCAGTACTTC. This sequence encodes CASSSGSTGFSETQYF.

Only a few counts were recorded for this clonotype. This sequence joins TRBV2 and TRBJ1-1; possible D gene TRBD1, 6 bases. The germline V and J ends were trimmed by 6 bases and 0 bases, with 17 bases remaining between them. The CDR3 has 16 residues. CDR1 is SNHLY and CDR2 is FYNNEI in the germline V gene. For the CDR3, the DNA is TGTGCCAGCAGCTACCTTGGGGGCAGGATGAACACTGAAGCTTTCTTT. As protein: CASSYLGGRMNTEAFF.

This clonotype was observed many times. This chain connects TRBV20-1 to TRBJ1-5, with D perhaps matching TRBD1 (5 bases). Germline loops: CDR1 DFQATT, CDR2 SNEGSKA (reference sequence). This CDR3 has 12 residues. The ends were cut back, 0 bases at V and 9 bases at J, with 9 bases in the middle. As DNA, the CDR3 is TGCAGTGCTAGAGATTCGGGGCTGCCCCAGCATTTT. Amino acid sequence: CSARDSGLPQHF.

The CDR3 region is CSVRRARSSGNTIYF. The CDR3 DNA sequence: TGCAGTGTACGAAGGGCAAGAAGCTCTGGAAACACCATATATTTT. V usage is TRBV20-1 and J usage is TRBJ1-3, with unresolved D. Germline loops: CDR1 DFQATT, CDR2 SNEGSKA (reference sequence). The CDR3 is 15 amino acids. The V end was cut by 7 bases, the J end by 0 bases, with 16 bases between.

The chain joins TRBV9 to TRBJ2-5; the match to TRBD2 covers 13 bases. The CDR3 length is 16 residues. Trimming removed 4 bases from V and 4 bases from J; junction bases left unmatched: 7. CDR1 SGDLS and CDR2 YYNGEE come from the germline V gene. CDR3 bases: TGTGCCAGCAGCACCCGGACTAGCGGGAGAGTAGAGACCCAGTACTTC. This translates into CASSTRTSGRVETQYF.

V is TRBV20-1 and J is TRBJ2-7; D might be TRBD1 or TRBD2, each matching 7 bases. V dropped 4 bases and J dropped 4 bases, with 17 bases sitting between them. CDR3 length: 14 residues. Germline lookup yields CDR1 DFQATT and CDR2 SNEGSKA (reference sequence). The CDR3 sequence is CSAITYRGGYEQYF. CDR3 coding DNA: TGCAGTGCTATAACCTACAGGGGAGGGTACGAGCAGTACTTC.

The rearrangement links TRBV29-1 to TRBJ1-5, with D possibly TRBD1 on 6 matching bases. This CDR3 contains 11 residues. In germline, CDR1 is SQVTM, CDR2 ANQGSEA. The germline V and J ends were trimmed by 8 bases and 9 bases, with 14 bases remaining between them. The CDR3 sequence is CSLDSRTPQHF. The CDR3, as DNA: TGCAGCTTGGACAGTAGAACGCCCCAGCATTTT. Variable domain in full (rest from reference TRBV29-1 and TRBJ1-5): SAVISQKPSRDICQRGTSLTIQCQVDSQVTMMFWYRQQPGQSLTLIATANQGSEATYESGFVIDKFPISRPNLTFSTLTVSNMSPEDSSIYLCSLDSRTPQHFGDGTRLSIL.

The rearrangement joins TRBV9 to TRBJ1-2; the D gene is possibly TRBD1 (5 bases). V gave up 0 bases and J gave up 8 bases, with 8 bases separating them. This CDR3 comprises 12 residues. Per germline, CDR1 SGDLS and CDR2 YYNGEE. CDR3 loop: CASSVEGDGYTF. The CDR3 DNA is TGTGCCAGCAGCGTAGAAGGGGACGGCTACACCTTC.

On this clonotype: This may come from a read error, since a much larger clone is one base off. The chain recombines TRBV20-1 with TRBJ2-2; D remains ambiguous. The CDR3 runs 12 residues. Germline V gene data show CDR1 as DFQATT and CDR2 as SNEGSKA (reference sequence). CDR3 bases: TGCAGTGCTTCCGACATGGACCGCGAGCTGCTTTTT. This codes for CSASDMDRELLF.

The rearrangement links TRBV7-2 to TRBJ2-2; D possibly corresponds to TRBD2 (5 bases). Germline V gene lookup returns CDR1 SGHTA and CDR2 FQGNSA. This CDR3 is 15 amino acids long. V gave up 2 bases and J gave up 3 bases, with 10 bases separating them. CDR3 region: CASSLSGGDTGELFF. The DNA of the CDR3 is TGTGCCAGCAGCTTATCAGGAGGCGACACCGGGGAGCTGTTTTTT.

This clonotype was seen a few times. The rearrangement uses TRBV19 and TRBJ2-7, with D possibly matching TRBD2 (6 bases). Germline lookup yields CDR1 LNHDA and CDR2 SQIVND (reference sequence). V was cut by 2 bases and J by 2 bases, with 19 bases left in between. The CDR3 is 17 amino acids. CDR3 nucleotide sequence: TGTGCCAGTAGTATACGATTCACCGGGAGCGGCCCCTACGAGCAGTACTTC. It translates to CASSIRFTGSGPYEQYF.

The rearrangement uses TRBV5-1 and TRBJ1-5, with TRBD1 matching over 8 bases. This CDR3 has 15 residues. Looked up from germline, CDR1 is SGHRS and CDR2 is YFSETQ. Losses at the gene ends were 4 bases for V and 6 bases for J; bases not matched to a gene: 9. The CDR3 is CASSPGQGIGQPQHF. As DNA, the CDR3 is TGCGCCAGCAGCCCCGGACAGGGTATAGGTCAGCCCCAGCATTTT.

Comments on this clonotype: A much larger clonotype is one base distant, so this may be a read error. This CDR3 is missing its conserved last phenylalanine or tryptophan, likely due to a read error. The genes are TRBV2 and TRBJ1-1, with 7 bases identical to TRBD1. CDR1 is SNHLY, CDR2 FYNNEI, per germline. The V and J ends lost 10 bases and 2 bases, in that order; junction bases with no gene match: 7. The CDR3 length is 13 residues. CDR3 in DNA: TGTGCCATCAGGGGACAGCCAAACACTGAAGCTTTCTCT. Translation: CAIRGQPNTEAFS.

There are many counts of this clonotype. The chain employs TRBV7-9 and TRBJ2-2; 8 positions match TRBD1. V lost 6 bases, J lost 4 bases, and 7 bases stayed unmatched. Germline-derived CDR1 and CDR2 are SEHNR and FQNEAQ (reference sequence). The CDR3 spans 15 residues. CDR3: CASRKGQAPTGELFF. The CDR3, as DNA: TGTGCCAGCAGGAAGGGACAGGCGCCCACCGGGGAGCTGTTTTTT. The full variable domain, with the rest looked up from reference TRBV7-9 and TRBJ2-2, is DTGVSQNPRHKITKRGQNVTFRCDPISEHNRLYWYRQTLGQGPEFLTYFQNEAQLEKSRLLSDRFSAERPKGSFSTLEIQRTEQGDSAMYLCASRKGQAPTGELFFGEGSRLTVL.

This clonotype was counted at least ten times. V usage is TRBV19 and J usage is TRBJ2-7; 9 bases fit TRBD1. The V segment lost 5 bases and the J segment 3 bases; nucleotides outside the gene matches: 11. Germline CDR1 and CDR2: LNHDA and SQIVND (reference sequence). The CDR3 covers 16 residues. CDR3 residues: CASSPQDRGGIYEQYF. The DNA for the CDR3 is TGTGCCAGTAGTCCACAGGACAGGGGCGGAATCTACGAGCAGTACTTC. The full variable domain, rest sourced from reference TRBV19 and TRBJ2-7, is DGGITQSPKYLFRKEGQNVTLSCEQNLNHDAMYWYRQDPGQGLRLIYYSQIVNDFQKGDIAEGYSVSREKKESFPLTVTSAQKNPTAFYLCASSPQDRGGIYEQYFGPGTRLTVT.

This clonotype was observed a few times. The CDR3 DNA sequence: TGTGCCACCAGCGGCTGGTCACAGGGGACCAACTCCTACGAGCAGTACTTC. Its protein is CATSGWSQGTNSYEQYF. This chain joins TRBV15 and TRBJ2-7, with 7 bases lining up with TRBD1. The CDR3 length is 17 residues. Germline V CDR1 and CDR2: LNHNV, YYDKDF (reference sequence). The junction had 13 bases not matched to a gene; V was cut back by 5 bases and J by 0 bases.

The chain carries TRBV9 and TRBJ1-1; D is ambiguous. CDR1 and CDR2 (germline): SGDLS, YYNGEE. The CDR3 runs to 14 residues. With 3 bases removed from V and 3 bases from J, the gap between germline ends came to 12 bases. CDR3 amino acids: CASSAIVGYTEAFF. CDR3 sequence (DNA): TGTGCCAGCAGCGCCATAGTGGGGTACACTGAAGCTTTCTTT.

This clonotype came up many times. The V and J genes are TRBV10-1 and TRBJ1-4; 7 positions agree with TRBD1. The V gene's germline CDR1 is WNHNN and CDR2 SYGVQD (reference sequence). The CDR3 is 14 amino acids. The trim removed 3 bases at V and 3 bases at J, leaving 1 base unmatched. CDR3 region: CASSDGTANEKLFF. The CDR3 DNA follows: TGCGCCAGCAGTGACGGGACAGCTAATGAAAAACTGTTTTTT.

This clonotype was detected only a few times. The chain couples TRBV29-1 to TRBJ2-2; the D gene is possibly TRBD1 (5 bases). The CDR3 sequence is 14 residues long. In germline, CDR1 is SQVTM, CDR2 ANQGSEA. V was trimmed by 0 bases and J by 5 bases, leaving 10 bases between them. The CDR3 loop is CSVEDTGQTGELFF. The DNA for the CDR3 is TGCAGCGTTGAAGATACAGGACAAACCGGGGAGCTGTTTTTT.

This clonotype was counted many times. The chain has TRBV19 and TRBJ1-1, with D perhaps TRBD1 (5 bases). V was clipped by 3 bases and J by 7 bases, with 6 bases between them. The V gene's germline CDR1 is LNHDA and CDR2 SQIVND (reference sequence). The CDR3 extends over 11 amino acids. The chain's CDR3 is CASSITGEAFF. The CDR3 DNA sequence: TGTGCCAGTAGTATCACAGGTGAAGCTTTCTTT.

The genes are TRBV29-1 and TRBJ2-5, with D possibly TRBD2 on 5 matching bases. Looked up from germline, CDR1 is SQVTM and CDR2 is ANQGSEA. The CDR3 is 12 amino acids. Deletions cut 7 bases from V and 5 bases from J, with 14 bases between. CDR3 in DNA: TGCAGCGCAGGAGGATTCGAGGAGACCCAGTACTTC. The encoded protein is CSAGGFEETQYF.

V is TRBV29-1 and J is TRBJ2-6; 8 nucleotides line up with TRBD1. The CDR3 length is 14 residues. From germline, CDR1 is SQVTM and CDR2 ANQGSEA. V gave up 6 bases and J gave up 10 bases; unmatched junction bases: 11. In nucleotides, the CDR3 is TGCAGCGTCGAAACCTCGGGACAGGCTAACGTCCTGACTTTC. Translated, it gives CSVETSGQANVLTF.

The chain couples TRBV5-1 to TRBJ1-1; perhaps TRBD1 as D (5 bases). The CDR3 has 14 amino acids. Germline values: CDR1 SGHRS, CDR2 YFSETQ. The germline V and J ends were trimmed by 4 bases and 4 bases, with 14 bases remaining between them. This CDR3 reads CASSPGGYSTEAFF. Written as DNA, the CDR3 is TGCGCCAGCAGCCCTGGGGGATATAGCACTGAAGCTTTCTTT.

Written as DNA, the CDR3 is TGTGCCAGCAGCTTAGATATGGGCGGGGGCTTTGACACTGAAGCTTTCTTT. It is translated as CASSLDMGGGFDTEAFF. The J gene is TRBJ1-1, the V gene TRBV11-2, with D tentatively TRBD1 (6 bases). V was shortened by 0 bases and J by 3 bases, with 17 bases between the two germline ends. The CDR3 is 17 residues long. The V gene's germline CDR1 is SGHAT and CDR2 FQNNGV. Using reference TRBV11-2 and TRBJ1-1 for the parts outside the CDR3, the full variable domain is EAGVAQSPRYKIIEKRQSVAFWCNPISGHATLYWYQQILGQGPKLLIQFQNNGVVDDSQLPKDRFSAERLKGVDSTLKIQPAKLEDSAVYLCASSLDMGGGFDTEAFFGQGTRLTVV.

In its sample, this clonotype was seen a few times. The rearrangement uses TRBV7-9 and TRBJ1-2; a possible D gene is TRBD1 (6 bases). V lost 5 bases to trimming and J lost 0 bases, with 19 bases between them. This CDR3 contains 17 residues. Germline V gives CDR1 SEHNR, CDR2 FQNEAQ (reference sequence). CDR3 residues: CASSPRLGDKANYGYTF. CDR3 coding DNA: TGTGCCAGCAGCCCACGCCTTGGGGACAAAGCTAACTATGGCTACACCTTC.

V usage is TRBV29-1 and J usage is TRBJ1-1; tentatively, D is TRBD1 (5 bases). CDR1 is SQVTM, CDR2 ANQGSEA, per germline. V dropped 8 bases and J dropped 7 bases, with 14 bases sitting between them. The CDR3 is 11 amino acids. The CDR3 spells CSLDGAGEAFF. The CDR3, as DNA: TGCAGCTTGGATGGGGCTGGTGAAGCTTTCTTT. The full variable domain, with the rest looked up from reference TRBV29-1 and TRBJ1-1, is SAVISQKPSRDICQRGTSLTIQCQVDSQVTMMFWYRQQPGQSLTLIATANQGSEATYESGFVIDKFPISRPNLTFSTLTVSNMSPEDSSIYLCSLDGAGEAFFGQGTRLTVV.

This clonotype was recorded many times. The gene calls are TRBV15 and TRBJ1-3; no firm D call. The CDR3 has 16 residues. Germline V gene sequence: CDR1 LNHNV, CDR2 YYDKDF (reference sequence). Trimming shortened V by 0 bases and J by 2 bases, and 11 bases separated the two germline ends. The CDR3: CATSRDRGQTGNTIYF. CDR3 DNA: TGTGCCACCAGCAGAGATCGTGGGCAGACTGGAAACACCATATATTTT. The full variable domain, in which reference TRBV15 and TRBJ1-3 provide the parts outside the CDR3, is DAMVIQNPRYQVTQFGKPVTLSCSQTLNHNVMYWYQQKSSQAPKLLFHYYDKDFNNEADTPDNFQSRRPNTSFCFLDIRSPGLGDTAMYLCATSRDRGQTGNTIYFGEGSWLTVV.